A selection of T cell receptor beta chains follows, all from one sample in a study of T cells in Graves' hyperthyroidism and ophthalmopathy. TCRdb itself ran the multiplex PCR reads through MiXCR, one entry per CDR3 protein. This table holds more than 550,000 distinct CDR3 sequences, 17% found once. The sequencing input was blood. Every receptor here comes from a man aged 50 or older with Graves' hyperthyroidism. The CDR3 runs from the conserved cysteine through the conserved F or W. D genes are given only for firm matches. Some rows have no size entry. The others give once, few or many, or a class for an expanded clone.

v_gene	j_gene	d_gene	abundance	CDR3aa	CDR3nt
TRBV29-1	TRBJ2-5	NA	few	CSVELQGRVWETQYF	TGCAGCGTTGAGCTACAGGGGAGGGTGTGGGAGACCCAGTACTTC
TRBV28	TRBJ2-3	TRBD2	many	CASTPPGLAGVGRVTDTQYF	TGTGCCAGCACCCCACCCGGGCTAGCGGGAGTCGGACGGGTCACAGATACGCAGTATTTT
TRBV28	TRBJ1-1	NA	NA	CASSDMERTEAFF	TGTGCCAGCTCAGACATGGAACGGACTGAAGCTTTCTTT
TRBV9	TRBJ1-1	NA	few	CASSVEIDRNTEAFF	TGTGCCAGCAGCGTAGAAATAGATAGGAACACTGAAGCTTTCTTT
TRBV20-1	TRBJ2-2	TRBD2	few	CSASREANAGELFF	TGCAGTGCTTCCCGGGAGGCGAACGCCGGGGAGCTGTTTTTT
TRBV28	TRBJ1-1	NA	many	CASSLDALNTEAFF	TGTGCCAGCAGTTTAGATGCCCTCAACACTGAAGCTTTCTTT
TRBV7-9	TRBJ2-1	NA	NA	CASSPQRLADNEQFF	TGTGCCAGCAGCCCCCAACGACTCGCCGACAATGAGCAGTTCTTC
TRBV6-4	TRBJ1-2	NA	NA	CASSAQEDRSQNYGYTF	TGTGCCAGCAGCGCCCAGGAAGACAGGAGCCAAAACTATGGCTACACCTTC
TRBV27	TRBJ1-6	TRBD1	many	CASSFYRGTGVSYNSPLHF	TGTGCCAGCAGTTTCTACCGAGGGACAGGGGTGTCCTATAATTCACCCCTCCACTTT
TRBV24-1	TRBJ1-2	TRBD1	NA	CATSASPGQGNYGYTF	TGTGCCACCAGTGCCTCGCCGGGACAGGGTAACTATGGCTACACCTTC
TRBV6-1	TRBJ2-7	TRBD1	NA	CASSDGGQGIGDEQYF	TGTGCCAGCAGCGACGGGGGACAGGGGATCGGCGACGAGCAGTACTTC
TRBV7-2	TRBJ2-1	NA	few	CASSLTRFDEQFF	TGTGCCAGCAGCTTAACAAGGTTTGATGAGCAGTTCTTC
TRBV6-5	TRBJ1-1	NA	NA	CASSYGGASMNTEAFF	TGTGCCAGCAGTTACGGCGGGGCTTCCATGAACACTGAAGCTTTCTTT
TRBV20-1	TRBJ2-3	TRBD2	few	CSARDYSTDTQYF	TGCAGTGCCCGGGACTACTCTACAGATACGCAGTATTTT
TRBV20-1	TRBJ2-3	NA	medium-sized	CSARSGAGRDTQYF	TGCAGTGCTAGGTCGGGAGCCGGGCGAGATACGCAGTATTTT
TRBV7-3	TRBJ1-5	NA	NA	CASSPRWGDQPQHF	TGTGCCAGCAGCCCTCGATGGGGGGATCAGCCCCAGCATTTT
TRBV20-1	TRBJ1-2	TRBD1	NA	CSASPWKQGFGYTF	TGCAGTGCTAGTCCTTGGAAACAGGGGTTTGGCTACACCTTC
TRBV6-1	TRBJ2-2	TRBD2	many	CANPGGETGRRTGELFF	TGTGCCAACCCCGGGGGGGAGACAGGCCGTCGGACCGGGGAGCTGTTTTTT
TRBV29-1	TRBJ1-1	NA	NA	CSATGTQRTEAFF	TGCAGCGCAACAGGGACTCAGCGCACTGAAGCTTTCTTT
TRBV19	TRBJ1-2	TRBD1	NA	CASSPTTGQSLYGYTF	TGTGCCAGTAGTCCAACGACGGGACAGAGCCTCTATGGCTACACCTTC
TRBV3-1	TRBJ2-4	TRBD2	many	CASSVAGGRNIQYF	TGTGCCAGCAGCGTAGCGGGAGGCAGAAACATTCAGTACTTC
TRBV28	TRBJ2-1	NA	many	CASRFGGPYNEQFF	TGTGCCAGCAGGTTTGGGGGTCCCTACAATGAGCAGTTCTTC
TRBV7-2	TRBJ2-1	TRBD2	NA	CASSFRPSGINNEQFF	TGTGCCAGCAGCTTTCGCCCTAGCGGGATCAACAATGAGCAGTTCTTC
TRBV11-2	TRBJ2-7	NA	many	CASSLGSGYEQYF	TGTGCCAGCAGCTTAGGGAGCGGTTACGAGCAGTACTTC
TRBV7-9	TRBJ2-7	NA	NA	CASSYGQNEQYF	TGTGCCAGCAGCTATGGACAGAACGAGCAGTACTTC
TRBV5-1	TRBJ2-2	NA	NA	CASSQAPGANTGELFF	TGCGCCAGCAGCCAGGCCCCGGGCGCGAACACCGGGGAGCTGTTTTTT
TRBV24-1	TRBJ1-2	NA	many	CATSPGWTVHGYTF	TGTGCCACCAGCCCAGGATGGACAGTTCATGGCTACACCTTC
TRBV27	TRBJ2-3	NA	NA	CASRLSLTDTQYF	TGTGCCAGCCGTCTTTCCCTCACAGATACGCAGTATTTT
TRBV28	TRBJ1-1	TRBD1	many	CATDSGTVLTEAFF	TGTGCCACCGATTCCGGGACAGTACTTACTGAAGCTTTCTTT
TRBV28	TRBJ1-2	NA	few	CASTGRFTNYGYTF	TGTGCCAGCACTGGCAGGTTCACTAACTATGGCTACACCTTC
TRBV29-1	TRBJ1-2	NA	NA	CSVEEARTYVYTF	TGCAGCGTTGAAGAGGCCAGGACCTATGTCTACACCTTC
TRBV28	TRBJ2-1	NA	many	CASGRGASSYNEQFF	TGTGCCAGCGGCAGGGGGGCAAGCTCCTACAATGAGCAGTTCTTC
TRBV10-2	TRBJ2-5	NA	few	CASTRGRELETQYF	TGCGCCAGCACACGTGGGCGCGAGCTAGAGACCCAGTACTTC
TRBV6-5	TRBJ2-7	TRBD2	many	CASSYSGTTYSREQYF	TGTGCCAGCAGTTACTCAGGGACTACCTACTCTCGGGAGCAGTACTTC
TRBV6-1	TRBJ2-6	NA	many	CASRPDGYSGANVLTF	TGTGCCAGCAGACCCGACGGATACTCTGGGGCCAACGTCCTGACTTTC
TRBV10-2	TRBJ1-1	NA	NA	CAITPRGANTEAFF	TGCGCCATCACCCCTCGGGGGGCGAACACTGAAGCTTTCTTT
TRBV28	TRBJ2-7	TRBD1	many	CASRRRDRNYEQYF	TGTGCCAGCAGGCGCCGGGACAGAAACTACGAGCAGTACTTC
TRBV24-1	TRBJ2-7	TRBD1	NA	CATSGDSYGQYF	TGTGCCACCAGTGGGGACAGCTACGGGCAGTACTTC
TRBV20-1	TRBJ1-1	NA	few	CSARGFTGRRMVNTEAFF	TGCAGTGCTAGGGGCTTTACGGGACGTAGGATGGTGAACACTGAAGCTTTCTTT
TRBV4-1	TRBJ1-2	NA	few	CASSHDSSGDLLYGYTF	TGCGCCAGCAGCCATGATAGTTCGGGGGACCTTCTCTATGGCTACACCTTC
TRBV20-1	TRBJ1-2	TRBD1	many	CRGQGTYGYTF	TGCAGAGGACAGGGAACCTATGGCTACACCTTC
TRBV3-1	TRBJ2-5	NA	many	CASSQDLGIGQETQYF	TGTGCCAGCAGCCAAGATCTTGGTATAGGACAAGAGACCCAGTACTTC
TRBV7-9	TRBJ2-5	NA	many	CASRPVDLGETQYF	TGTGCCAGCAGGCCCGTCGATCTCGGGGAGACCCAGTACTTC
TRBV20-1	TRBJ2-7	TRBD2	few	CSARGTYSTSGSLSEQYF	TGCAGTGCTAGAGGTACTTATTCGACTAGCGGGAGTTTAAGCGAGCAGTACTTC
TRBV6-1	TRBJ1-1	NA	NA	CASSDTGGTEAFF	TGTGCCAGCAGCGACACCGGGGGGACTGAAGCTTTCTTT
TRBV6-2/TRBV6-3	TRBJ2-1	NA	NA	CASSNPRTPSSYNEQFF	TGTGCCAGCAGTAACCCCCGGACTCCCAGCTCCTACAATGAGCAGTTCTTC
TRBV5-1	TRBJ1-2	TRBD1	NA	CASSLAQGDRGYGYTF	TGCGCCAGCAGCTTGGCCCAGGGGGACAGGGGCTATGGCTACACCTTC
TRBV2	TRBJ1-1	NA	many	CASSGMSDSGGEAFF	TGTGCCAGCAGTGGAATGTCTGACAGTGGTGGTGAAGCTTTCTTT
TRBV28	TRBJ2-2	TRBD1	many	CASSLNPGGGSGELFF	TGTGCCAGCAGTTTAAACCCAGGGGGCGGCTCCGGGGAGCTGTTTTTT
TRBV27	TRBJ1-1	TRBD1	NA	CASSFGTGATEAFF	TGTGCCAGCAGTTTCGGGACAGGGGCCACTGAAGCTTTCTTT